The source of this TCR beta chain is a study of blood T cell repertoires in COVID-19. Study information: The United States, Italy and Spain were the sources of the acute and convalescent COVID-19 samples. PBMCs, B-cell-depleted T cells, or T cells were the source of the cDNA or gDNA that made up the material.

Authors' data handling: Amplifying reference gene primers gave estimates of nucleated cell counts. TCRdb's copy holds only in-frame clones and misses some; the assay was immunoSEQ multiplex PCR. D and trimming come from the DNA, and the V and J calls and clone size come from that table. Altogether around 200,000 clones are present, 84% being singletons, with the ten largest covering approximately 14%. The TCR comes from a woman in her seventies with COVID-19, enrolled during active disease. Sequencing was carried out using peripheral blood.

The CDR3 loop is CASSDFHEQYF. The DNA for the CDR3 is TGTGCCAGCAGCGACTTCCACGAGCAGTACTTC. The V gene is TRBV27, the J gene TRBJ2-7, with unresolved D. Trimming cost V 6 bases and J 5 bases, with 8 bases left between them. This CDR3 region has 11 residues. CDR1 and CDR2 (germline): MNHEY, SMNVEV (reference sequence).